This T cell receptor (beta chain) was documented in a study of blood T cell repertoires in COVID-19. Study overall: Both acute and convalescent COVID-19 samples were obtained from the United States, Italy and Spain. PBMCs, B-cell-depleted T cells, or T cells were the source of the cDNA or gDNA that made up the material.

Source study methods: It was from reference gene primer amplification that nucleated cell counts were estimated. Data came from immunoSEQ multiplex PCR; TCRdb stores just in-frame clones and leaves some out. Clone size and V and J calls were adopted from that table, with D and trimming inferred from the DNA. This table has 130,000 or so clones, 88% appearing once. This clone was observed a few times. CDR3 length: 14 amino acids. Looked up from germline, CDR1 is SGHRS and CDR2 is YFSETQ. V shed 3 bases and J 2 bases; nucleotides not matched to a gene: 1. This clonotype was obtained from a woman aged 55-70 years with acute or convalescent COVID-19. The J gene is TRBJ2-3, the V gene TRBV5-1, with 9 bases that match TRBD1. Sequences were obtained from peripheral blood. CDR3 in amino acids: CASSWTGATDTQYF. Written as DNA, the CDR3 is TGCGCCAGCAGCTGGACAGGGGCCACAGATACGCAGTATTTT.